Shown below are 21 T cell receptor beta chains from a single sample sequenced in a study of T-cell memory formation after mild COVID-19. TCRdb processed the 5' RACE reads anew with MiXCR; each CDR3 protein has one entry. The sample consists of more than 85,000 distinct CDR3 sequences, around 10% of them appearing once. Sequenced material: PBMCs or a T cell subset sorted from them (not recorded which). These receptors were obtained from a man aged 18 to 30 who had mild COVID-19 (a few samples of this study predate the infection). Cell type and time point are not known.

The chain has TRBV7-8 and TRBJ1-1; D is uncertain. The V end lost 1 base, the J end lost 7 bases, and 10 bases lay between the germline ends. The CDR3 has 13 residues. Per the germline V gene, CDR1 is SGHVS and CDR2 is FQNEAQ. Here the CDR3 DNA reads TGTGCCAGCAGCTTAGTTTCGGGCAGTGAAGCTTTCTTT. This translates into CASSLVSGSEAFF.

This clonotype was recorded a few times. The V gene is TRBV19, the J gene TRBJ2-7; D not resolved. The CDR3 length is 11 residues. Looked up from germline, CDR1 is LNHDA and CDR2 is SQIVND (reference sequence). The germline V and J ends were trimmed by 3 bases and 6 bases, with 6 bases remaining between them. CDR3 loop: CASSIGAEQYF. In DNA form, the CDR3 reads TGTGCCAGTAGTATTGGAGCCGAGCAGTACTTC. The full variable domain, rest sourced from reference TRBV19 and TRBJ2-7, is DGGITQSPKYLFRKEGQNVTLSCEQNLNHDAMYWYRQDPGQGLRLIYYSQIVNDFQKGDIAEGYSVSREKKESFPLTVTSAQKNPTAFYLCASSIGAEQYFGPGTRLTVT.

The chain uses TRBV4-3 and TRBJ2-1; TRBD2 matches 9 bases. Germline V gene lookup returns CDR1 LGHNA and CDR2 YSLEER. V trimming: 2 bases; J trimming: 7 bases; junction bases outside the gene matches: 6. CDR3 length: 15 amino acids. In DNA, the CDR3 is TGCGCCAGCAGCCAATTCGCTAGCGGGGCTAATGAGCAGTTCTTC. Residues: CASSQFASGANEQFF.

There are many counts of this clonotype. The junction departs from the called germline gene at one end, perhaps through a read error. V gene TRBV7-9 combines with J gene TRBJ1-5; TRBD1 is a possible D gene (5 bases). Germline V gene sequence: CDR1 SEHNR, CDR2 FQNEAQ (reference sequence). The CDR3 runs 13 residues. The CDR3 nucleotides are TGTGCCAGCAGTTTAGGGGTAAATCAGCCCCAGCATTTT. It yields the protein CASSLGVNQPQHF.

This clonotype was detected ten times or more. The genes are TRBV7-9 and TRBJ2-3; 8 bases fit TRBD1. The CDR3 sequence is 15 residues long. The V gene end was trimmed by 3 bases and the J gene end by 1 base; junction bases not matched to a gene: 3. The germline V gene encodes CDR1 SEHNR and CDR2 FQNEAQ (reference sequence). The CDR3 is CASSFGTGGTDTQYF. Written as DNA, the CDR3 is TGTGCCAGCAGCTTCGGGACAGGAGGCACAGATACGCAGTATTTT.

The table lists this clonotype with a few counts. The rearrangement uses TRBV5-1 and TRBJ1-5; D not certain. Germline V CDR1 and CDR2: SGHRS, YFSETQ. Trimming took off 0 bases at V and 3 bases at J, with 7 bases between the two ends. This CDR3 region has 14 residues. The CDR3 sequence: CASSLDGNNQPQHF. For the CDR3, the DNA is TGCGCCAGCAGCTTGGATGGCAACAATCAGCCCCAGCATTTT.

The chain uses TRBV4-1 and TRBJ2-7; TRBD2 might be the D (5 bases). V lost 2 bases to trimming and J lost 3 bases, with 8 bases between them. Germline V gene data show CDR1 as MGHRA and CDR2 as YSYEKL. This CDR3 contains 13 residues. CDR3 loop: CASSQLEGYEQYV. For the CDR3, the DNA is TGCGCCAGCAGCCAACTAGAGGGCTACGAGCAGTACGTC.

CDR3 protein: CSVEGASGATTDTQYF. CDR3 DNA: TGCAGCGTTGAAGGTGCTAGCGGGGCCACCACAGATACGCAGTATTTT. The rearrangement links TRBV29-1 to TRBJ2-3; 9 positions match TRBD2. Germline-derived CDR1 and CDR2 are SQVTM and ANQGSEA. There are 16 residues in the CDR3. After removal of 1 base from V and 2 bases from J, the junction contained 7 bases not matched to a gene.

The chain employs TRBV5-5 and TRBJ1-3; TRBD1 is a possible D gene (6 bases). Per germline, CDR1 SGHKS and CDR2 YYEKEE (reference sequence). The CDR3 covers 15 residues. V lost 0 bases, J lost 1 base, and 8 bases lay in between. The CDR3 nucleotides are TGTGCCAGCAGCTTGGGGACAGTTTCTGGAAACACCATATATTTT. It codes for CASSLGTVSGNTIYF.

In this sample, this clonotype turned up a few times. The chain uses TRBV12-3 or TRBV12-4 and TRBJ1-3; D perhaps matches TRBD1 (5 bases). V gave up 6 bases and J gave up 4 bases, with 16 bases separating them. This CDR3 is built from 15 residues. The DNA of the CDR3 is TGTGCCAGCAGGGAAGGGGTTGCGGTGGGAAACACCATATATTTT. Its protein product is CASREGVAVGNTIYF.

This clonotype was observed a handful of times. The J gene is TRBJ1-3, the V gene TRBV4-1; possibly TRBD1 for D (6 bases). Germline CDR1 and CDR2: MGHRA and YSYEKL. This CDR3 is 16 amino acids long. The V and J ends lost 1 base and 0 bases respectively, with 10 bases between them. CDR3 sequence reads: CASSQGQVNSGNTIYF. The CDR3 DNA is TGCGCCAGCAGCCAAGGACAGGTTAACTCTGGAAACACCATATATTTT.

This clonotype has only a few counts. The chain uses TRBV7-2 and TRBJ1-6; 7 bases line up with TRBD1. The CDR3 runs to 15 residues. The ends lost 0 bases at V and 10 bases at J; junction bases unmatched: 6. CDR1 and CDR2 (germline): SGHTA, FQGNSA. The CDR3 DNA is TGTGCCAGCAGCTTAGCGAGACAGGGACAGTCACCCCTCCACTTT. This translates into CASSLARQGQSPLHF.

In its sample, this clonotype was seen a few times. CDR3 loop: CASSSNTGGDSPLHF. For the CDR3, the DNA is TGTGCCAGCAGTTCCAATACAGGGGGCGATTCACCCCTCCACTTT. The rearrangement joins TRBV12-3 or TRBV12-4 to TRBJ1-6, with TRBD1 matching over 9 bases. V gave up 4 bases and J gave up 8 bases; unmatched junction bases: 6. There are 15 residues in the CDR3.

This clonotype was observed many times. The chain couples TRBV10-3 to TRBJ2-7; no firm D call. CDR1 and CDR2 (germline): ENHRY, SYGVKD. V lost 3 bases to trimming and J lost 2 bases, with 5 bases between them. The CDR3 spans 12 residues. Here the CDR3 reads CAISDGTYEQYV. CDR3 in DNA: TGTGCCATCAGTGACGGAACCTACGAGCAGTACGTC.

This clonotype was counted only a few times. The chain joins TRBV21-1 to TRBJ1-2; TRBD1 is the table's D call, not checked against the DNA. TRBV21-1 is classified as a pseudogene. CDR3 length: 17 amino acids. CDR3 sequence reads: CASSPRRGGGPNYGYTF. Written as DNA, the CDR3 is TGTGCCAGCAGCCCCCGGCGGGGGGGCGGCCCTAACTATGGCTACACCTTC.

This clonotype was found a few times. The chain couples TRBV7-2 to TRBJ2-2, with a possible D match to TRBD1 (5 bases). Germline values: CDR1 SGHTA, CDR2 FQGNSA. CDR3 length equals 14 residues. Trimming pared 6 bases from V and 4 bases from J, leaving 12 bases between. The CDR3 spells CASRPRQGTGELFF. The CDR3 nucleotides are TGTGCCAGCAGGCCGAGGCAGGGCACCGGGGAGCTGTTTTTT.

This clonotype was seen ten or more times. Here the CDR3 DNA reads TGCGCCAGCAGTCCGCCTAGCGGGTTCTCCTACAATGAGCAGTTCTTC. Its protein is CASSPPSGFSYNEQFF. The rearrangement uses TRBV5-1 and TRBJ2-1, with 8 bases lining up with TRBD2. The trim removed 5 bases at V and 0 bases at J, leaving 7 bases unmatched. Germline assignment: CDR1 SGHRS and CDR2 YFSETQ. This CDR3 is 16 amino acids long.

The CDR3 region is CASFWTGDGGPQHF. CDR3 sequence (DNA): TGTGCCAGTTTTTGGACAGGGGATGGCGGGCCCCAGCATTTT. The chain links TRBV6-2 or TRBV6-3 to TRBJ1-5; TRBD1 matches at 9 bases. The CDR3 totals 14 residues. V lost 9 bases, J lost 9 bases, and 12 bases stayed unmatched. Germline V gene sequence: CDR1 MNHEY, CDR2 SVGEGT.

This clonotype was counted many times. The CDR3 nucleotides are TGCGCCAGCAGCCACTTCGGGGGGGGGACAGATACGCAGTATTTT. This gives the protein CASSHFGGGTDTQYF. V and J are TRBV4-1 and TRBJ2-3, with 8 bases that match TRBD2. J was trimmed by 3 bases and V by 3 bases; bases with no gene match: 5. The CDR3 loop spans 15 amino acids. Germline CDR1 reads MGHRA; CDR2 reads YSYEKL.

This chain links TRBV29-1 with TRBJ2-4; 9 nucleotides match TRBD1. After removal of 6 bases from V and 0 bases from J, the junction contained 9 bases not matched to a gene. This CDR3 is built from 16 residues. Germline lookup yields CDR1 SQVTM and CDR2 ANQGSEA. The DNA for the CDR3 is TGCAGCGTCTCCGGGACAGGGACCCTAGCCAAAAACATTCAGTACTTC. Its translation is CSVSGTGTLAKNIQYF.

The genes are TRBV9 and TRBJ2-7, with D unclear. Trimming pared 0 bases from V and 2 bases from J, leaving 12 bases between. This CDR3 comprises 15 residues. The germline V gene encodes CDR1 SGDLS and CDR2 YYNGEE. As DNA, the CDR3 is TGTGCCAGCAGCGTAGGAGCCGTACCGCCCTACGAGCAGTACTTC. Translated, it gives CASSVGAVPPYEQYF.